Below are 9 T cell receptor beta chains sequenced from a single sample in a study of cytomegalovirus exposure and HLA in healthy donors. Profiled with immunoSEQ multiplex PCR; TCRdb holds only in-frame clones, not every one. The table includes more than 150,000 clones, approximately 83% detected once. The specimen was PBMCs. Receptors originate from a woman aged 18-30 years in good health and CMV-seropositive.

The gene calls are TRBV4-3 and TRBJ2-6, with 7 nucleotides matching TRBD1. V was pared by 2 bases and J by 1 base, with 2 bases of the junction left unmatched. This CDR3 is built from 16 residues. Germline CDR1 LGHNA, CDR2 YSLEER. DNA of the CDR3: TGCGCCAGCAGCCAAACAGGGGTATCTGGGGCCAACGTCCTGACTTTC. It translates to CASSQTGVSGANVLTF.

The chain uses TRBV18 and TRBJ1-5, with a tentative D call TRBD1 (6 bases). The V end was cut by 6 bases, the J end by 1 base, with 19 bases between. The CDR3 is 17 amino acids. CDR1 KGHSH and CDR2 LQKENI come from the germline V gene. The CDR3, as DNA: TGTGCCAGCTCTCCAAGCGGGGGGGGCGACAGCAATCAGCCCCAGCATTTT. Amino acids: CASSPSGGGDSNQPQHF. Together with reference TRBV18 and TRBJ1-5, the CDR3 gives the full variable domain: NAGVMQNPRHLVRRRGQEARLRCSPMKGHSHVYWYRQLPEEGLKFMVYLQKENIIDESGMPKERFSAEFPKEGPSILRIQQVVRGDSAAYFCASSPSGGGDSNQPQHFGDGTRLSIL.

The gene calls are TRBV5-1 and TRBJ2-2; a weak D match, TRBD2 (5 bases). CDR3 length: 15 residues. The germline CDR1 and CDR2 sequences are SGHRS and YFSETQ. Trimming removed 5 bases from V and 8 bases from J, with 19 bases in between. The CDR3 DNA is TGCGCCAGCAGATCCGGGGAAGGCTTATCGGGGGAGCTGTTTTTT. Translation: CASRSGEGLSGELFF.

The rearrangement joins TRBV25-1 to TRBJ1-1, with a tentative D call TRBD1 (6 bases). CDR3 length equals 12 residues. V lost 7 bases and J lost 8, with 14 bases in between. Looked up from germline, CDR1 is MGHDK and CDR2 is SYGVNS. DNA for the CDR3: TGTGCCAGCACCCGGGACAAAGCGGAAGCTTTCTTT. Protein: CASTRDKAEAFF.

The V call is TRBV7-2, the J call TRBJ1-2, with D tentatively TRBD1 (6 bases). The germline V gene has CDR1 SGHTA and CDR2 FQGNSA. V was cut by 5 bases and J by 8 bases, with 18 bases left in between. This CDR3 has 14 amino acids. CDR3 nucleotide sequence: TGTGCCAGCAGCCTCAATGGACAGCATGGGGGCTACACCTTC. It codes for CASSLNGQHGGYTF.

The chain combines TRBV27 with TRBJ1-5, with 7 positions matching TRBD1. Germline V lookup: CDR1 MNHEY, CDR2 SMNVEV (reference sequence). The ends lost 3 bases at V and 1 base at J; junction bases unmatched: 3. The CDR3 loop spans 15 amino acids. Here the CDR3 DNA reads TGTGCCAGCAGTTTGCAGGGGGTAAGCAATCAGCCCCAGCATTTT. Amino acids: CASSLQGVSNQPQHF.

J is TRBJ1-2 and V is TRBV18; D gene uncertain. CDR1 is KGHSH and CDR2 is LQKENI in the germline V gene. The CDR3 is made up of 15 amino acids. Trimming took 2 bases from V and 4 from J, leaving 14 bases between them. Here the CDR3 DNA reads TGTGCCAGCTCACCAAGGACCGGGAGTCCCTATGGCTACACCTTC. Its protein product is CASSPRTGSPYGYTF.

This clone was counted ten times or more. The chain is built from TRBV10-3 and TRBJ1-3, with unresolved D. The V and J ends lost 5 bases and 0 bases respectively, with 11 bases between them. Germline V gene lookup returns CDR1 ENHRY and CDR2 SYGVKD. CDR3 length: 15 residues. CDR3: CAISQTESSGNTIYF. As DNA, the CDR3 is TGTGCCATCAGTCAGACGGAGAGCTCTGGAAACACCATATATTTT.

The V call is TRBV10-3, the J call TRBJ2-2; possible D gene TRBD1, 6 bases. The CDR3 is 18 amino acids. The germline CDR1 and CDR2 sequences are ENHRY and SYGVKD. Trimming took 1 base from V and 3 from J, leaving 18 bases between them. The CDR3 region has the DNA TGTGCCATCAGTGAGTACAACAATCAGGGGATCGACACCGGGGAGCTGTTTTTT. It encodes CAISEYNNQGIDTGELFF.